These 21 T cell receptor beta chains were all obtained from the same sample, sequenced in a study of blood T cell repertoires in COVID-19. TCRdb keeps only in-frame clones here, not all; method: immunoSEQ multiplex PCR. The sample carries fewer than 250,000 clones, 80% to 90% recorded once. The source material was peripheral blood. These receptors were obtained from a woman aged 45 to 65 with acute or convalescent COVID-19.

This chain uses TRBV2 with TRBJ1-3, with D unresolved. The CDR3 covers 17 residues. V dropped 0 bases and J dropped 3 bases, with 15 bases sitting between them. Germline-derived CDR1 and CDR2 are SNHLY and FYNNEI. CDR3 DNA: TGTGCCAGCAGTGAAGCGTTGTACTCGAGAAGTGGAAACACCATATATTTT. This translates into CASSEALYSRSGNTIYF. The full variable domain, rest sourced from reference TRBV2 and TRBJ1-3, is EPEVTQTPSHQVTQMGQEVILRCVPISNHLYFYWYRQILGQKVEFLVSFYNNEISEKSEIFDDQFSVERPDGSNFTLKIRSTKLEDSAMYFCASSEALYSRSGNTIYFGEGSWLTVV.

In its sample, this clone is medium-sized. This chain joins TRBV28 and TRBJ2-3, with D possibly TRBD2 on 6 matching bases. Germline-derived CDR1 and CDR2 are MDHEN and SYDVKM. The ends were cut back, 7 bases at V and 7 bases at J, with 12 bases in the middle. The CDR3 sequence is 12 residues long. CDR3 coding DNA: TGTGCCAGCACCGGAGGACTAAATACGCAGTATTTT. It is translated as CASTGGLNTQYF.

The CDR3 nucleotides are TGTGCCAGCAGCTTGCGGGGTGCAGGGGCCTTCCAAGAGACCCAGTACTTC. This sequence encodes CASSLRGAGAFQETQYF. This rearrangement joins TRBV5-6 to TRBJ2-5, with a tentative D call TRBD1 (6 bases). Trimming took 1 base from V and 1 from J, leaving 17 bases between them. Germline V CDR1 and CDR2: SGHDT, YYEEEE. CDR3 length: 17 residues.

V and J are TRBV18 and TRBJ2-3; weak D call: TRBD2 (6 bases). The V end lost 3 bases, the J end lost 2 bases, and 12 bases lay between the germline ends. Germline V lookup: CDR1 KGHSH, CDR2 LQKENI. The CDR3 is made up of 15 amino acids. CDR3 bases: TGTGCCAGCTCACCCTCCGGGAGCGCCACAGATACGCAGTATTTT. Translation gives CASSPSGSATDTQYF.

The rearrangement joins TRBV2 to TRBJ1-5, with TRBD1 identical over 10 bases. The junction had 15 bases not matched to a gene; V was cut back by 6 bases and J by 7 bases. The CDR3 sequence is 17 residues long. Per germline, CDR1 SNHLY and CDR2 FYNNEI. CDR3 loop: CASSRKAGTGVGQPQHF. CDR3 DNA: TGTGCCAGCAGCCGCAAGGCCGGGACAGGGGTCGGACAGCCCCAGCATTTT.

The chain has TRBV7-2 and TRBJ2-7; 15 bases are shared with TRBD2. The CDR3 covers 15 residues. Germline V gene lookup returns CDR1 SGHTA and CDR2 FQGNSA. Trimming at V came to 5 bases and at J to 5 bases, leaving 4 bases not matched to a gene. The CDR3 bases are TGTGCCAGCAGCCGTGGACTAGCGGGAGGGGACGAGCAGTACTTC. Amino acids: CASSRGLAGGDEQYF. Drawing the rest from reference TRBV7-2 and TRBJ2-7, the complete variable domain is GAGVSQSPSNKVTEKGKDVELRCDPISGHTALYWYRQSLGQGLEFLIYFQGNSAPDKSGLPSDRFSAERTGGSVSTLTIQRTQQEDSAVYLCASSRGLAGGDEQYFGPGTRLTVT.

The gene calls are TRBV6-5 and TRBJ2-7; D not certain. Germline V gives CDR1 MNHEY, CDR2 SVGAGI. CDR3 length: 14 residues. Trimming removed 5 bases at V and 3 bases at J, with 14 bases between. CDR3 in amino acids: CASSPSLKLYEQYF. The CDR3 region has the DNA TGTGCCAGCAGTCCGTCACTAAAGCTCTACGAGCAGTACTTC.

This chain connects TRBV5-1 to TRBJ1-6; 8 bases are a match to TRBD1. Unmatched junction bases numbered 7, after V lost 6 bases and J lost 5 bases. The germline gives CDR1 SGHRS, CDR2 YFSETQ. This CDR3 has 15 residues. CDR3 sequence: CASTYGQGNNSPLHF. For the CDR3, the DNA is TGCGCCAGCACCTACGGACAGGGAAATAATTCACCCCTCCACTTT.

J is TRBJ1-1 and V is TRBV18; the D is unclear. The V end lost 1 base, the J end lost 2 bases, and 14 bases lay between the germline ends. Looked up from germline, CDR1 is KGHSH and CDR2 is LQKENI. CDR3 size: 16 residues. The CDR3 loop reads CASSPRRGAVNTEAFF. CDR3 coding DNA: TGTGCCAGCTCACCACGCCGGGGAGCGGTCAACACTGAAGCTTTCTTT.

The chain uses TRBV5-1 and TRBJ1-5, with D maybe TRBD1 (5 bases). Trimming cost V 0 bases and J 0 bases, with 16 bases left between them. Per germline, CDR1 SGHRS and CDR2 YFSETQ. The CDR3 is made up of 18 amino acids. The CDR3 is CASSLAETESYSNQPQHF. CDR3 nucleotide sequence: TGCGCCAGCAGCTTGGCCGAGACAGAGAGTTATAGCAATCAGCCCCAGCATTTT.

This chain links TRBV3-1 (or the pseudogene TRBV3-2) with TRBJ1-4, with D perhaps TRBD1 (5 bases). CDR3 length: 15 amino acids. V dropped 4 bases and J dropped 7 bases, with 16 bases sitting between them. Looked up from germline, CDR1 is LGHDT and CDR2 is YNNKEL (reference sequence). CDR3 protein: CASSRPSGVSEKLFF. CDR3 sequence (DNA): TGTGCCAGCAGCCGCCCATCGGGGGTGAGTGAAAAACTGTTTTTT.

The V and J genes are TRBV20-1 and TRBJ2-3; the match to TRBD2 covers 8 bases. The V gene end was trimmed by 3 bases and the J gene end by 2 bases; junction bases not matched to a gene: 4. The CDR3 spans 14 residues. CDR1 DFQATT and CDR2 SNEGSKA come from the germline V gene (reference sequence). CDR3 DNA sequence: TGCAGTGCTAGTCGGGAGGGAGCCACAGATACGCAGTATTTT. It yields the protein CSASREGATDTQYF.

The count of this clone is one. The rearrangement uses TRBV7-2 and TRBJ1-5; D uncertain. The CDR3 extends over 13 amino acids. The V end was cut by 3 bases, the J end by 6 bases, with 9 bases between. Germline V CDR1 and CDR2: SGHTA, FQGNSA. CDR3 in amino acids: CASSFWAGQPQHF. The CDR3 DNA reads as TGTGCCAGCAGCTTCTGGGCTGGTCAGCCCCAGCATTTT.

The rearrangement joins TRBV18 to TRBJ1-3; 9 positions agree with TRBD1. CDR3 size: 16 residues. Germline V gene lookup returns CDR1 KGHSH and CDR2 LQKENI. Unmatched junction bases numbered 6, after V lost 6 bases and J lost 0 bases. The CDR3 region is CASSLGQGGSGNTIYF. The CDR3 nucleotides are TGTGCCAGCTCCCTGGGACAGGGTGGCTCTGGAAACACCATATATTTT.

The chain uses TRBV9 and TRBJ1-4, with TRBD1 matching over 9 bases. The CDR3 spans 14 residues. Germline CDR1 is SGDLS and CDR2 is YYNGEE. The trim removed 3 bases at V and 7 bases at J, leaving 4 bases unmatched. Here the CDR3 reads CASSGGQGFEKLFF. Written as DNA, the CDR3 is TGTGCCAGCAGCGGGGGACAGGGCTTTGAAAAACTGTTTTTT.

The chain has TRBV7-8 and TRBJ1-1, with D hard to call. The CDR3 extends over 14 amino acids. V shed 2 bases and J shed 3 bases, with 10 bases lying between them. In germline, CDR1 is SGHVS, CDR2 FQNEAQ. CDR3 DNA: TGTGCCAGCAGCTTACGGGAGGGCGACACTGAAGCTTTCTTT. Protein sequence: CASSLREGDTEAFF.

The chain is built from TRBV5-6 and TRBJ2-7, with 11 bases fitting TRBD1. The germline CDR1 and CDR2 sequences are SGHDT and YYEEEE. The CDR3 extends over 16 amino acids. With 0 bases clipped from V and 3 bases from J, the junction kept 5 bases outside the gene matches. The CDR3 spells CASSLGFGTGGYEQYF. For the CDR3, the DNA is TGTGCCAGCAGCTTGGGGTTCGGGACAGGGGGCTACGAGCAGTACTTC.

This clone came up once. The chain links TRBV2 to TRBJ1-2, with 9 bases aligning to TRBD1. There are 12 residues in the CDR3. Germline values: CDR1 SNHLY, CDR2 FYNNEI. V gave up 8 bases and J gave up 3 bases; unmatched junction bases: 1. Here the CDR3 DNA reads TGTGCCAGCGGGGACAGGGACTATGGCTACACCTTC. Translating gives CASGDRDYGYTF.

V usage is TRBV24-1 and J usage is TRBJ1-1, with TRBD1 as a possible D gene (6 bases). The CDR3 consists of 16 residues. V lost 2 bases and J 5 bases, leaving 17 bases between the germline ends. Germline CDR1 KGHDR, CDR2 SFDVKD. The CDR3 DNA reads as TGTGCCACCAGTGATTCGACGAGAGGGGGAAGGACTGAAGCTTTCTTT. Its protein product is CATSDSTRGGRTEAFF.

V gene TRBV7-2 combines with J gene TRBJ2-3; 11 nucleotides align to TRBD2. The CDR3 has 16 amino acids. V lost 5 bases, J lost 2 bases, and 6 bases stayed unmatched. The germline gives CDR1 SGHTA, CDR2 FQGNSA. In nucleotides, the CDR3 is TGTGCCAGCAGCCTTAGCGGGGGGGGAGTCACAGATACGCAGTATTTT. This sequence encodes CASSLSGGGVTDTQYF.

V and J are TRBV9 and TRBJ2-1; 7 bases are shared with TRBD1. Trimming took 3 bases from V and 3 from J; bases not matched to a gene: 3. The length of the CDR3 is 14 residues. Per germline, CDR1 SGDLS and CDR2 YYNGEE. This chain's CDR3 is CASSDRGNYNEQFF. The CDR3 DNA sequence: TGTGCCAGCAGCGACAGGGGCAACTACAATGAGCAGTTCTTC.